The 29 T cell receptor beta chains reported below all come from one sample, sequenced in a study of breast tumors, draining lymph nodes, adjacent tissues. MiXCR was run by TCRdb on the multiplex PCR reads, yielding one entry per CDR3 protein. There are tens of thousands of distinct CDR3 sequences in the sample; 30% to 45% occur only once, and about a tenth lies in the top ten. The specimen was breast tumor tissue. These receptors came from a female donor with breast cancer. Some clones in this sample may be carry-over from other donors' samples.

There are a few counts of this clonotype. A clone one base away is much larger, so this may be a read error. This chain connects TRBV27 to TRBJ1-5, with 7 positions matching TRBD1. Germline CDR1 is MNHEY and CDR2 is SMNVEV (reference sequence). Trimming at V came to 2 bases and at J to 6 bases, leaving 4 bases not matched to a gene. This CDR3 has 14 amino acids. In DNA form, the CDR3 reads TGTGCCAGCAGTTTAAAGGGGGCGGTTCAGCCCCAGCATTTT. Translation: CASSLKGAVQPQHF.

Ten or more counts support this clonotype. The rearrangement joins TRBV28 to TRBJ1-2; TRBD1 matches 7 bases. CDR1 is MDHEN, CDR2 SYDVKM, per germline. The CDR3 is 13 residues long. With V trimmed by 8 bases and J by 4 bases, 7 bases remained unmatched. The CDR3 is CASSGQRFYGYTF. The CDR3 nucleotides read TGTGCCAGCTCGGGACAGCGGTTCTATGGCTACACCTTC.

This clonotype was recorded many times. The chain's CDR3 is CASTPRKTASTDTQYF. In DNA, the CDR3 is TGTGCCAGCACCCCTAGGAAGACTGCTAGCACAGATACGCAGTATTTT. The J gene is TRBJ2-3, the V gene TRBV7-8, with D unresolved. The CDR3 length is 16 residues. V was shortened by 7 bases and J by 0 bases, with 17 bases between the two germline ends. The germline V gene encodes CDR1 SGHVS and CDR2 FQNEAQ.

Many counts were recorded for this clonotype. The genes are TRBV6-1 and TRBJ2-7; 8 bases match TRBD2. V gave up 2 bases and J gave up 2 bases; unmatched junction bases: 5. The germline CDR1 and CDR2 sequences are MNHNS and SASEGT. This CDR3 comprises 15 residues. This CDR3 reads CASSELSGSPYEQYF. CDR3 coding DNA: TGTGCCAGCAGTGAACTCAGCGGGAGCCCCTACGAGCAGTACTTC.

V and J are TRBV20-1 and TRBJ2-1; D unresolved. From germline, CDR1 is DFQATT and CDR2 SNEGSKA (reference sequence). The CDR3 is 14 amino acids. The V and J ends lost 6 bases and 5 bases respectively, with 17 bases between them. The CDR3 sequence is CSAPQTLNNNEQFF. DNA for the CDR3: TGCAGTGCCCCCCAGACACTTAATAACAATGAGCAGTTCTTC.

This clonotype was picked up many times. One end of the junction fails to match germline, which may point to a read error. The chain combines TRBV6-1 with TRBJ2-7; the D gene could be TRBD1 or TRBD2 (7 bases each). Germline CDR1 and CDR2: MNHNS and SASEGT. The CDR3 has 11 amino acids. As DNA, the CDR3 is TGTGCCAGCAGCCGACAGGGAGGGTCCGTCTTC. Translated: CASSRQGGSVF.

This clonotype appeared many times. V gene TRBV7-9 combines with J gene TRBJ2-5; 11 positions match TRBD1. CDR3 length equals 17 residues. The germline V gene encodes CDR1 SEHNR and CDR2 FQNEAQ (reference sequence). The trim removed 5 bases at V and 4 bases at J, leaving 12 bases unmatched. CDR3 coding DNA: TGTGCCAGCAGCCCCCGACACTTGGACAGGGGGCGAGAGACCCAGTACTTC. Amino acids: CASSPRHLDRGRETQYF.

This clonotype was observed many times. V and J are TRBV7-9 and TRBJ1-2; D remains ambiguous. From germline, CDR1 is SEHNR and CDR2 FQNEAQ (reference sequence). CDR3 length: 13 amino acids. Trimming pared 4 bases from V and 5 bases from J, leaving 11 bases between. The CDR3 nucleotides read TGTGCCAGCAGCTACAGCGGGTCATATGGCTACACCTTC. Its protein product is CASSYSGSYGYTF.

As regards this clonotype: A much larger clone differs by one base, so this may be a read error. The rearrangement links TRBV6-6 to TRBJ2-2; tentatively, D is TRBD1 or TRBD2 (6 bases each). This CDR3 is 13 amino acids long. Germline CDR1 MNHNY, CDR2 SVGAGI (reference sequence). CDR3 bases: TGTGCCAGGGCAGGGGTTAACGCCGGGGGGCTGTTTTTT. Translated: CARAGVNAGGLFF.

On this clonotype itself: A read error may explain this, as a much larger clone is one base away. The chain carries TRBV19 and TRBJ1-5; 7 bases match TRBD1. The CDR3 has 16 amino acids. CDR1 LNHDA and CDR2 SQIVND come from the germline V gene (reference sequence). After removal of 3 bases from V and 2 bases from J, the junction contained 7 bases not matched to a gene. CDR3 sequence reads: CASSMGGGRGNQPQHF. The DNA for the CDR3 is TGTGCCAGTAGTATGGGAGGGGGCAGGGGCAATCAGCCCCAGCATTTT.

V usage is TRBV10-2 and J usage is TRBJ1-2; D not resolved. This CDR3 is built from 13 residues. Trimming shortened V by 2 bases and J by 4 bases, and 8 bases separated the two germline ends. Germline V lookup: CDR1 WSHSY, CDR2 SAAADI. The CDR3 DNA reads as TGCGCCAGCAGTGAGCACAGACTCTATGGCTACACCTTC. Its translation is CASSEHRLYGYTF.

This clonotype was observed many times. V usage is TRBV19 and J usage is TRBJ2-3; 8 nucleotides align to TRBD1. The length of the CDR3 is 16 residues. V trimming: 4 bases; J trimming: 0 bases; junction bases outside the gene matches: 6. Germline CDR1 reads LNHDA; CDR2 reads SQIVND (reference sequence). CDR3 loop: CASSTRTGPSTDTQYF. DNA of the CDR3: TGTGCCAGTAGTACTAGGACAGGGCCTAGCACAGATACGCAGTATTTT. Full variable domain (rest looked up from reference TRBV19 and TRBJ2-3): DGGITQSPKYLFRKEGQNVTLSCEQNLNHDAMYWYRQDPGQGLRLIYYSQIVNDFQKGDIAEGYSVSREKKESFPLTVTSAQKNPTAFYLCASSTRTGPSTDTQYFGPGTRLTVL.

This clonotype was recorded many times. The chain combines TRBV13 with TRBJ1-4, with a possible D match to TRBD1 (5 bases). V lost 1 base and J 4 bases, leaving 10 bases between the germline ends. CDR1 is PRHDT and CDR2 is FYEKMQ in the germline V gene (reference sequence). This CDR3 contains 15 residues. The DNA of the CDR3 is TGTGCCAGCAGCTTAGCTCCGGGGGTTAATGAAAAACTGTTTTTT. It translates to CASSLAPGVNEKLFF.

This chain joins TRBV3-1 and TRBJ2-7; 7 bases align to TRBD2. In germline, CDR1 is LGHDT, CDR2 YNNKEL (reference sequence). The junction had 10 bases not matched to a gene; V was cut back by 2 bases and J by 3 bases. The CDR3 runs to 16 residues. The CDR3 bases are TGTGCCAGCAGCCAATCGCGGGAGCTATCCTACTACGAGCAGTACTTC. This codes for CASSQSRELSYYEQYF.

There are many counts of this clonotype. This chain uses TRBV12-3 or TRBV12-4 with TRBJ2-6; 7 bases are a match to TRBD1. The V and J ends lost 5 bases and 0 bases, in that order; junction bases with no gene match: 10. The CDR3 has 18 residues. The CDR3 protein is CASSPILQGISGANVLTF. The CDR3, as DNA: TGTGCCAGCAGTCCAATACTACAGGGGATCTCTGGGGCCAACGTCCTGACTTTC.

Many counts were recorded for this clonotype. This chain joins TRBV6-2 or TRBV6-3 and TRBJ1-2; D perhaps matches TRBD1 (5 bases). The length of the CDR3 is 14 residues. CDR1 and CDR2 (germline): MNHEY, SVGEGT. V was trimmed by 2 bases and J by 3 bases, leaving 10 bases between them. The DNA of the CDR3 is TGTGCCAGCAGTTACGATAGGGGCGACTATGGCTACACCTTC. This gives the protein CASSYDRGDYGYTF.

This clonotype was counted ten times or more. This may arise from a read error, as a much more abundant clone is one base away. The genes are TRBV6-4 and TRBJ2-7, with TRBD1 identical over 9 bases. Germline CDR1 is MRHNA and CDR2 is SNTAGT. CDR3 length equals 15 residues. After removal of 0 bases from V and 4 bases from J, the junction contained 4 bases not matched to a gene. CDR3 sequence reads: CASSDSGQGVYEQYF. The DNA for the CDR3 is TGTGCCAGCAGTGACTCGGGACAGGGTGTTTACGAGCAGTACTTC.

Many counts were recorded for this clonotype. The V and J genes are TRBV6-2 or TRBV6-3 and TRBJ2-7, with a possible D match to TRBD1 (6 bases). The V end lost 6 bases, the J end lost 6 bases, and 12 bases lay between the germline ends. This CDR3 has 12 residues. CDR1 and CDR2 (germline): MNHEY, SVGEGT. In nucleotides, the CDR3 is TGTGCCAGCAGCAACAGGGTGGGCGAGCAGTACTTC. Translation gives CASSNRVGEQYF.

This clonotype was recorded at least ten times. The V gene is TRBV7-8, the J gene TRBJ2-7; unclear D gene. This CDR3 contains 15 residues. CDR1 is SGHVS and CDR2 is FQNEAQ in the germline V gene. Trimming shortened V by 2 bases and J by 0 bases, and 11 bases separated the two germline ends. In nucleotides, the CDR3 is TGTGCCAGCAGCTTAAGGCAGGACCTCTCCTACGAGCAGTACTTC. The encoded protein is CASSLRQDLSYEQYF.

The sample holds one count of this clonotype. The rearrangement uses TRBV10-2 and TRBJ1-2; TRBD1 matches at 10 bases. Germline V gene sequence: CDR1 WSHSY, CDR2 SAAADI. Trimming removed 6 bases from V and 3 bases from J; junction bases left unmatched: 7. The CDR3 totals 15 residues. CDR3 region: CASSDRGRSDYGYTF. CDR3 nucleotides: TGCGCCAGCAGCGACAGGGGGCGCTCGGACTATGGCTACACCTTC.

The chain links TRBV4-1 to TRBJ1-3; possibly TRBD1 for D (6 bases). V was shortened by 5 bases and J by 16 bases, with 27 bases between the two germline ends. Germline-derived CDR1 and CDR2 are MGHRA and YSYEKL. The CDR3 extends over 15 amino acids. CDR3 sequence (DNA): TGCGCCAGCAGCGACACAGGGATCGGTGGAAACACTATGTATTTT. Amino acids: CASSDTGIGGNTMYF.

This clonotype appeared many times. This chain links TRBV15 with TRBJ2-5; TRBD2 matches at 7 bases. The CDR3 consists of 17 residues. V lost 4 bases to trimming and J lost 5 bases; unmatched junction nucleotides: 16. The V gene's germline CDR1 is LNHNV and CDR2 YYDKDF (reference sequence). The CDR3 bases are TGTGCCACCAGCAAGCCCCGAAGGGCGGGAGAGGGGGAGACCCAGTACTTC. Its protein product is CATSKPRRAGEGETQYF.

Worth noting for this clonotype: This may come from a read error, since a much larger clone is one base off. The chain carries TRBV12-5 and TRBJ1-5, with D unclear. The CDR3 has 13 residues. Trimming stripped 3 bases from V and 5 bases from J, with 8 bases between. In germline, CDR1 is LGHNT, CDR2 FRNRAP. CDR3 protein: CASGFGSDQPQHF. The CDR3 DNA reads TGTGCTAGTGGTTTTGGAAGCGATCAGCCCCAGCATTTT.

This clonotype came up many times. The rearrangement uses TRBV5-1 and TRBJ2-5, with D possibly TRBD1 on 6 matching bases. The V and J ends lost 0 bases and 5 bases respectively, with 8 bases between them. Germline lookup yields CDR1 SGHRS and CDR2 YFSETQ. CDR3 length: 13 residues. CDR3 bases: TGCGCCAGCAGCTTGGACAGGGCGGAGACCCAGTACTTC. Its translation is CASSLDRAETQYF.

V is TRBV29-1 and J is TRBJ2-3; 10 bases are shared with TRBD1. V lost 5 bases to trimming and J lost 3 bases; unmatched junction nucleotides: 5. The CDR3 totals 14 residues. Germline-derived CDR1 and CDR2 are SQVTM and ANQGSEA. The CDR3 sequence: CSVSGDRGTDTQYF. The DNA of the CDR3 is TGCAGCGTTTCGGGGGACAGGGGTACAGATACGCAGTATTTT.

This clonotype was seen ten or more times. This rearrangement joins TRBV20-1 to TRBJ2-7, with D possibly TRBD1 on 6 matching bases. From germline, CDR1 is DFQATT and CDR2 SNEGSKA (reference sequence). This CDR3 is 13 amino acids long. Between the trimmed V and J ends, which lost 5 bases and 0 bases, there was a span of 11 bases. CDR3: CSAHRDSSYEQYF. DNA for the CDR3: TGCAGTGCTCACAGGGATAGCTCCTACGAGCAGTACTTC.

In this sample, this clonotype turned up many times. The rearrangement joins TRBV6-6 to TRBJ2-3; TRBD2 agrees at 8 bases. This CDR3 region has 13 residues. V was clipped by 4 bases and J by 7 bases; unmatched bases: 4. Germline V lookup: CDR1 MNHNY, CDR2 SVGAGI (reference sequence). The CDR3 region is CASSLAGPNTQYF. The DNA of the CDR3 is TGTGCCAGCAGTTTAGCGGGACCGAATACGCAGTATTTT.

This clonotype was seen only a few times. This sequence joins TRBV30 and TRBJ2-7; TRBD1 matches 7 bases. This CDR3 comprises 13 residues. CDR1 GTSNPN and CDR2 SVGIG come from the germline V gene (reference sequence). V shed 2 bases, J shed 2 bases, and the junction held 3 bases outside the gene matches. The chain's CDR3 is CAWSRQGAYEQYF. The CDR3 coding sequence is TGTGCCTGGAGTCGGCAGGGGGCCTACGAGCAGTACTTC.

Many counts were recorded for this clonotype. The gene calls are TRBV20-1 and TRBJ2-4, with 7 nucleotides matching TRBD1. The CDR3 loop spans 15 amino acids. The germline V gene encodes CDR1 DFQATT and CDR2 SNEGSKA (reference sequence). Trimming took 3 bases from V and 0 from J; bases not matched to a gene: 5. In DNA, the CDR3 is TGCAGTGCTAGCGGGACAGCCGCAGCCAAAAACATTCAGTACTTC. It encodes CSASGTAAAKNIQYF.